Described below is a single T cell receptor beta chain sequence and its context. These data come from a study of blood T cell repertoires in COVID-19. At the level of the study: COVID-19 samples from acute and convalescent phases originated in the United States, Italy and Spain. PBMCs, B-cell-depleted T cells, or T cells were the source of the cDNA or gDNA that made up the material.

V lost 5 bases, J lost 3 bases, and 4 bases stayed unmatched. Looked up from germline, CDR1 is SQVTM and CDR2 is ANQGSEA. The CDR3 sequence is 12 residues long. Original analysis: How many nucleated cells were present was estimated from reference gene primer amplification. Measured with immunoSEQ multiplex PCR; TCRdb has only the in-frame clones, and not every one. That table gives V, J and clone size, and the DNA gave D and trimming. The sample shows about 110,000 clones, 70% to 90% of them seen only once. The origin of this receptor is a middle-aged man with acute or convalescent COVID-19. This rearrangement joins TRBV29-1 to TRBJ2-7, with TRBD1 matching 7 bases. Sequencing was performed on peripheral blood. CDR3 nucleotide sequence: TGCAGCGTTACCGGGACAGACTACGAGCAGTACTTC. Amino acid sequence: CSVTGTDYEQYF.